The source of this T cell receptor (beta chain) is a study of T cells in Graves' hyperthyroidism and ophthalmopathy. Exclusion criteria comprised uncontrolled infection, other autoimmune disease, pregnancy or lactation. Researchers amplified the TCR beta CDR3 regions from RNA transcripts. First-round RT-PCR of the TCR CDR3 relied on the HTBI primer set. One entry per CDR3 protein results from TCRdb running MiXCR on the multiplex PCR reads. This sample has a few hundred thousand distinct CDR3 sequences, with around a sixth found just once. The CDR3 loop spans 15 amino acids. Trimming removed 4 bases from V and 8 bases from J; junction bases left unmatched: 9.

The sequence was obtained from a woman in her 30s with Graves' hyperthyroidism. Sequences were obtained from blood. The chain recombines TRBV12-3 or TRBV12-4 with TRBJ2-1, with 9 bases aligning to TRBD2. CDR3 loop: CASSSRGLASDEQFF. The DNA for the CDR3 is TGTGCCAGCAGTTCTAGGGGACTAGCTTCTGATGAGCAGTTCTTC.